The rows below give T cell receptor beta chains drawn from one sample of a study of cytomegalovirus exposure and HLA in healthy donors. The method was immunoSEQ multiplex PCR; TCRdb's version includes in-frame clones alone and lacks a portion of them. The sample has 89,000 or so clones; about 81% are singletons. Sequences were obtained from PBMCs. The receptors were sampled from a man in his late teens or twenties in good health and CMV-seropositive. CDR3s include the opening cysteine and the closing phenylalanine or tryptophan. The D gene is left open where the match is weak. Some rows have no size entry. The others give once, few or many, or a class for an expanded clone.

d_gene	v_gene	j_gene	abundance	CDR3nt	CDR3aa
-	TRBV6-5	TRBJ1-2	-	TGTGCCAGCAGTTACGCGAGGACAGCCGGGGGCTACACCTTC	CASSYARTAGGYTF
TRBD1	TRBV19	TRBJ2-2	-	TGTGCCAGTAGTACCAACAGGGGTATCACCGGGGAGCTGTTTTTT	CASSTNRGITGELFF
TRBD1	TRBV13	TRBJ2-5	-	TGTGCCAGCAGCCTCTCCGACAGGGGTATAGAGACCCAGTACTTC	CASSLSDRGIETQYF
-	TRBV28	TRBJ1-5	-	TGTGCCAGCAGTTTATTCAAGGGGCGGAATCAGCCCCAGCATTTT	CASSLFKGRNQPQHF
TRBD1	TRBV2	TRBJ2-7	-	TGTGCCAGCAGTAGGGGACAGGGGATCTACGAGCAGTACTTC	CASSRGQGIYEQYF
-	TRBV28	TRBJ1-1	-	TGTGCCAGCAGTTTCAGCGGGGGGCGCAGGGTTGGAGCTTTCTTT	CASSFSGGRRVGAFF
-	TRBV4-1	TRBJ1-1	-	TGCGCCAGCAGCCAAGGGTTCGGGACTGAAGCTTTCTTT	CASSQGFGTEAFF
TRBD1	TRBV2	TRBJ2-3	once	TGTGCCAGCAGTGGTACAGGGGCACGCACAGATACGCAGTATTTT	CASSGTGARTDTQYF
TRBD1	TRBV7-2	TRBJ1-3	-	TGTGCCAGCAGCCGAGTAACACTTCAGGGGGCTGGAAACACCATATATTTT	CASSRVTLQGAGNTIYF
-	TRBV7-9	TRBJ1-1	-	TGTGCCAGCAGCACGGGACTTTTGGGAGCTTTCTTT	CASSTGLLGAFF
TRBD1	TRBV19	TRBJ1-2	once	TGTGCCAGTAGTATCGACAGGGGAGGATATGGCTACACCTTC	CASSIDRGGYGYTF
-	TRBV19	TRBJ1-3	-	TGTGCCAGTAGTATCTCAGACTCTGGAAACACCATATATTTT	CASSISDSGNTIYF
TRBD1	TRBV27	TRBJ2-1	-	TGTGCCAGCAGCCGGGACAGCTTGGTCGATGAGCAGTTCTTC	CASSRDSLVDEQFF
-	TRBV18	TRBJ1-4	few	TGTGCCAGCTCACCAATGACAGCAAATGAAAAACTGTTTTTT	CASSPMTANEKLFF
TRBD1	TRBV4-2	TRBJ1-6	-	TGTGCCAGCAGCCAAGTTAGAGAACAGGGGAGTAGGGCACCCCTCCACTTT	CASSQVREQGSRAPLHF
-	TRBV28	TRBJ2-1	-	TGTGCCAGCAGTTTAGTATGGGCAGGGGAACGCAATGAGCAGTTCTTC	CASSLVWAGERNEQFF
TRBD1	TRBV5-1	TRBJ1-4	-	TGCGCCAGCAGCTTTGGCGGGACAGGGAATGAAAAACTGTTTTTT	CASSFGGTGNEKLFF
TRBD2	TRBV5-1	TRBJ2-1	-	TGCGCCAGCACCGCGGGGGAGACCGACAATGAGCAGTTCTTC	CASTAGETDNEQFF
-	TRBV6-5	TRBJ2-1	-	TGTGCCAGCAGTCCTAACAGGGTGGTGAATGAGCAGTTCTTC	CASSPNRVVNEQFF
TRBD1	TRBV11-3	TRBJ1-4	-	TGTGCCAGCAGCTTAGATATGCCCAGGGGGGTTGAAAAACTGTTTTTT	CASSLDMPRGVEKLFF
TRBD1	TRBV7-6	TRBJ2-5	-	TGTGCCAGCAGCTTATCGCATTGGGAGCAGGGGGCGAAGGCGACCCAGTACTTC	CASSLSHWEQGAKATQYF
-	TRBV27	TRBJ2-3	-	TGTGCCAGCAGTGCTCGACTAGAATTGGATACGCAGTATTTT	CASSARLELDTQYF
-	TRBV28	TRBJ1-1	-	TGTGCCAGCAGCTTGTTCAGGATAAGGGTCGCGGGTGAAGCTTTCTTT	CASSLFRIRVAGEAFF
-	TRBV9	TRBJ2-5	-	TGTGCCAGCAGCCCAGTCACCCAAGAGACCCAGTACTTC	CASSPVTQETQYF
TRBD1	TRBV2	TRBJ2-7	-	TGTGCCAGCACTGGTCTGACAGGGGGTTCTTACGAGCAGTACTTC	CASTGLTGGSYEQYF
-	TRBV5-1	TRBJ2-7	-	TGCGCCAGCAGCTCCCAAGACAGGTTTGGCGAGCAGTACTTC	CASSSQDRFGEQYF
TRBD1	TRBV9	TRBJ2-1	-	TGTGCCAGCAGCGGGGACAGCCCCTACAATGAGCAGTTCTTC	CASSGDSPYNEQFF
TRBD1	TRBV4-2	TRBJ1-3	-	TGTGCCAGCAGCCAAGATCCAGCCTGGGACAGCTCTGGAAACACCATATATTTT	CASSQDPAWDSSGNTIYF
-	TRBV5-1	TRBJ1-6	-	TGCGCCAGCAGCTTCGGCCGCGGCAGATATAATTCACCCCTCCACTTT	CASSFGRGRYNSPLHF
-	TRBV28	TRBJ2-7	few	TGTGCCAGCAGTGGCCCCCTGAGGGAGCAGTACTTC	CASSGPLREQYF
TRBD1	TRBV27	TRBJ1-1	-	TGTGCCAGCAGTCAGAGGACAGGGGGGTCACTCCCTGAAGCTTTCTTT	CASSQRTGGSLPEAFF
TRBD1	TRBV6-1	TRBJ1-3	few	TGTGCCAGCAGTGGACGACAGGGCTATGGAAACACCATATATTTT	CASSGRQGYGNTIYF
TRBD1	TRBV2	TRBJ1-3	once	TGTGCCAGCAGTGAACCCGAGTGGACAGGGACTGGAAACACCATATATTTT	CASSEPEWTGTGNTIYF
-	TRBV15	TRBJ1-5	-	TGTGCCACCAGCAGAGCAGGGAATAGCAATCAGCCCCAGCATTTT	CATSRAGNSNQPQHF
-	TRBV7-9	TRBJ1-5	-	TGTGCCAGCAGCTTAGGACACGAGCCCCAGCATTTT	CASSLGHEPQHF
TRBD2	TRBV2	TRBJ2-3	-	TGTGCCAGCAGTGGGACTAGCGGGGGGCGGGATACGCAGTATTTT	CASSGTSGGRDTQYF
-	TRBV27	TRBJ1-1	-	TGTGCCAGCAGTTTAGGTACAGGCACTGAAGCTTTCTTT	CASSLGTGTEAFF
-	TRBV7-8	TRBJ2-3	-	TGTGCCAGCAGCCAAACTAGACTAACCAGCACAGATACGCAGTATTTT	CASSQTRLTSTDTQYF
TRBD1	TRBV4-2	TRBJ1-2	-	TGTGCCAGCAGCCAAGGGGACAGGGGGTACTATGGCTACACCTTC	CASSQGDRGYYGYTF
TRBD1	TRBV6-5	TRBJ1-4	-	TGTGCCAGCCGTAGGGGGCCGGGTAATGAAAAACTGTTTTTT	CASRRGPGNEKLFF
TRBD2	TRBV30	TRBJ2-7	-	TGTGCCTGGAGTGTAACTAGCGGACCCTACGAGCAGTACTTC	CAWSVTSGPYEQYF
TRBD1	TRBV28	TRBJ1-6	-	TGTGCCAGCTCTACGCGGGACAGGGCTCCCCTCCACTTT	CASSTRDRAPLHF
TRBD1	TRBV5-4	TRBJ1-1	-	TGTGCCAGCAGCTTGGGTCGGACAGGGAACACTGAAGCTTTCTTT	CASSLGRTGNTEAFF